The present entry profiles one T cell receptor beta chain with its context. The antigen remains undetermined. Produced via immunoSEQ multiplex PCR; TCRdb's table is partial and in-frame only. The top ten hold around 1.7% of the sample, which has over 400,000 clones, around 92% seen once. This sample is drawn from a study of Ad26.COV2.S vaccination and SARS-CoV-2 variants. Stated treatment: about 20 received Ad26.COV2.S at low or high dose, single or two shots; about 5 received placebo; per-sample allocation not given. Sampling happened 63 days after the first vaccine or placebo injection. The shot given was an Ad26 vector that makes Wuhan-strain SARS-CoV-2 spike. V gave up 2 bases and J gave up 6 bases; unmatched junction bases: 5. CDR3 length: 16 residues. The germline CDR1 and CDR2 sequences are MNHEY and SMNVEV (reference sequence). Overall study results and limits: Vaccine and placebo recipients had similar non-spike TCR breadth. Total T cell responses may have been underestimated by the TCR breadth and depth analyses.

This chain links TRBV27 with TRBJ2-1; 12 bases line up with TRBD2. The source material was peripheral blood, sampled in a trial of Ad26.COV2.S vaccine versus placebo. The clonotype comes from a person between 18 and 60 years old who received the Ad26.COV2.S COVID-19 vaccine or a placebo. CDR3 sequence (DNA): TGTGCCAGCAGTTTACTAGCGGGGGGGCGTGGCAATGAGCAGTTCTTC. Its translation: CASSLLAGGRGNEQFF.